The clone carrying this T cell receptor beta chain was seen a handful of times. Its antigen is still unknown. Uncontrolled infection, other autoimmune disease, pregnancy or lactation led to exclusion. This record belongs to a study of T cells in Graves' hyperthyroidism and ophthalmopathy. The V end lost 4 bases, the J end lost 5 bases, and 4 bases lay between the germline ends. This CDR3 has 11 amino acids. CDR1 is KGHDR, CDR2 SFDVKD, per germline. Researchers amplified the TCR beta CDR3 regions from RNA transcripts. During a first-round RT-PCR of the TCR CDR3, the HTBI primer set was used. TCRdb re-derived calls from the multiplex PCR reads in MiXCR, one entry per CDR3 protein. The data contain some 620,000 distinct CDR3 sequences, roughly 15% of them seen just once; the ten biggest clones take up 3.8%. Study conclusions and caveats: Clonotypes that were expanded in thyroid above 0.001 mostly appeared in blood too.

Input material: blood. The chain recombines TRBV24-1 with TRBJ2-5; no definite D call. The sequence was obtained from a woman aged 25 to 39 with Graves' hyperthyroidism. The CDR3: CATSEAETQYF. The CDR3 nucleotides read TGTGCCACCAGTGAGGCGGAGACCCAGTACTTC.